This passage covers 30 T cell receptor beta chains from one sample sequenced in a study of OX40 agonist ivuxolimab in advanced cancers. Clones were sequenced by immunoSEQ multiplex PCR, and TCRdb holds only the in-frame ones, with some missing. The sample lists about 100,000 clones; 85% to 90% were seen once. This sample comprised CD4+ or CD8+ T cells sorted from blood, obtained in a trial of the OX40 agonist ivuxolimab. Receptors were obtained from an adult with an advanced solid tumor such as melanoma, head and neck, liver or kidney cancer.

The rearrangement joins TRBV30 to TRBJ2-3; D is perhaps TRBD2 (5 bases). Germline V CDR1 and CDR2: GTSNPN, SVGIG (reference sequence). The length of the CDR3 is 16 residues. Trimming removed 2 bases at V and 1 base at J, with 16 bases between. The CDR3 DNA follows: TGTGCCTGGAGTAGACGTGGCCCCGGGGGCACAGATACGCAGTATTTT. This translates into CAWSRRGPGGTDTQYF.

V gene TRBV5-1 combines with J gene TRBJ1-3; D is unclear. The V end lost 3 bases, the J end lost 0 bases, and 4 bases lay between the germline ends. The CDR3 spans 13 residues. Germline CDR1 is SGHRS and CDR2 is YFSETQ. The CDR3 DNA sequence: TGCGCCAGCAGCTCCCCCTCTGGAAACACCATATATTTT. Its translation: CASSSPSGNTIYF.

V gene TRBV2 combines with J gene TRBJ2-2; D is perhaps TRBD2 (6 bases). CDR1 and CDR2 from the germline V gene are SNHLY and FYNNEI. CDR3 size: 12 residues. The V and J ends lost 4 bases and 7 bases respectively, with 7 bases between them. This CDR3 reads CASSVGGGELFF. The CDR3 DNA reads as TGTGCCAGCAGTGTGGGGGGCGGGGAGCTGTTTTTT.

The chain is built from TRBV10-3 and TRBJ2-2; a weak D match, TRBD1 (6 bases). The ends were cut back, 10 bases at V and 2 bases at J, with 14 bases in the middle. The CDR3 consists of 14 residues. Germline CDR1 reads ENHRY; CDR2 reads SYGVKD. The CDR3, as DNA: TGTGCCACCGCTCCGGGACAAAACACCGGGGAGCTGTTTTTT. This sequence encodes CATAPGQNTGELFF.

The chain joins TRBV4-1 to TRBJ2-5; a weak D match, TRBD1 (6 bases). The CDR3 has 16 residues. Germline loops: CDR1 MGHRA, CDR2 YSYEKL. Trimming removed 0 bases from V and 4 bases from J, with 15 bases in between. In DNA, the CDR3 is TGCGCCAGCAGCCAAGAACGCAGGGGCCCTAGAGAGACCCAGTACTTC. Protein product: CASSQERRGPRETQYF.

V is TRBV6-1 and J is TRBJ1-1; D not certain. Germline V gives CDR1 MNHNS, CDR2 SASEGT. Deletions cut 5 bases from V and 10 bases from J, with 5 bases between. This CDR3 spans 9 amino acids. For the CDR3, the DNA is TGTGCCAGCAGTTACTCAGCTTTCTTT. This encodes CASSYSAFF.

This chain's CDR3 is CASSIRGGNTGELFF. The CDR3 bases are TGTGCCAGTAGTATTAGGGGTGGGAACACCGGGGAGCTGTTTTTT. The chain joins TRBV19 to TRBJ2-2; a weak D match, TRBD1 (5 bases). Trimming cost V 3 bases and J 1 base, with 9 bases left between them. The CDR3 consists of 15 residues. Germline V gene data show CDR1 as LNHDA and CDR2 as SQIVND (reference sequence).

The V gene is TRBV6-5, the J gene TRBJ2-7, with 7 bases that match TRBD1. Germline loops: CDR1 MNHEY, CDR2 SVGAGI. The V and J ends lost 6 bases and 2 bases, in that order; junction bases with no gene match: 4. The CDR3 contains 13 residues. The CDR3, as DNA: TGTGCCAGCAGAGGGGACAGTACCTACGAGCAGTACTTC. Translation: CASRGDSTYEQYF.

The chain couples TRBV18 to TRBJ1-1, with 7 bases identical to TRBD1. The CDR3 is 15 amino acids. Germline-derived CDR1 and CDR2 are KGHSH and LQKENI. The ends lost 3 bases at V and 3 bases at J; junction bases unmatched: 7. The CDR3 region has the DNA TGTGCCAGCTCACCTTCGACAGGGAGGGACACTGAAGCTTTCTTT. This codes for CASSPSTGRDTEAFF.

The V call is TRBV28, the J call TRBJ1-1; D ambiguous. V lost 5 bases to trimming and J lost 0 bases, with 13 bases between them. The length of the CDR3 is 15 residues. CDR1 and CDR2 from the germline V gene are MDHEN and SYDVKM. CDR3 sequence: CASSGGELMNTEAFF. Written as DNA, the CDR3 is TGTGCCAGCAGTGGTGGGGAGCTCATGAACACTGAAGCTTTCTTT. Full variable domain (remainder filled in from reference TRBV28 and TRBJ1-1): DVKVTQSSRYLVKRTGEKVFLECVQDMDHENMFWYRQDPGLGLRLIYFSYDVKMKEKGDIPEGYSVSREKKERFSLILESASTNQTSMYLCASSGGELMNTEAFFGQGTRLTVV.

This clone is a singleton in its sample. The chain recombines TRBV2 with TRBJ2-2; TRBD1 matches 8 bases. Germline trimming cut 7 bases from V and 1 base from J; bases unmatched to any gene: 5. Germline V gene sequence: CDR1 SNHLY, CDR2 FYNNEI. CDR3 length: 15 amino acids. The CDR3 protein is CASTTGGVNTGELFF. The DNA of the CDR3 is TGTGCCAGCACAACAGGGGGTGTGAACACCGGGGAGCTGTTTTTT.

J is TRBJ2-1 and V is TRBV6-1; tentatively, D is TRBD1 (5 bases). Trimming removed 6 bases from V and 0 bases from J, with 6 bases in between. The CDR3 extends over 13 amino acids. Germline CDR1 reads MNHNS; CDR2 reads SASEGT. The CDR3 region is CASRQVSYNEQFF. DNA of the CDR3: TGTGCCAGCAGACAGGTCTCCTACAATGAGCAGTTCTTC.

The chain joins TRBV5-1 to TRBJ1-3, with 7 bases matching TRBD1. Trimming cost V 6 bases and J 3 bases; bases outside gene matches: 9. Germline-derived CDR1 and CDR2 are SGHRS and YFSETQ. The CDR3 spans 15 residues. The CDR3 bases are TGCGCCAGCACCGAGGGGGCAGGCGGTGGAAACACCATATATTTT. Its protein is CASTEGAGGGNTIYF.

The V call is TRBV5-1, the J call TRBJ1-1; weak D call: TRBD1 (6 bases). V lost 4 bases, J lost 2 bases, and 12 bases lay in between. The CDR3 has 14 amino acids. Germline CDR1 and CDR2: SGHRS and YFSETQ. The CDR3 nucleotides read TGCGCCAGCAGCGAAAGGACAGCAAACACTGAAGCTTTCTTT. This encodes CASSERTANTEAFF.

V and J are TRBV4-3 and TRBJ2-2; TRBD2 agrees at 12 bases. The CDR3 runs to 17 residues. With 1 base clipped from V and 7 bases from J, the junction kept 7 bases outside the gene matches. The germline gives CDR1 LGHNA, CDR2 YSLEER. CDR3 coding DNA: TGCGCCAGCAGCCAAGTCCTAGCGGGGGGGCTGGTCGGGGAGCTGTTTTTT. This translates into CASSQVLAGGLVGELFF.

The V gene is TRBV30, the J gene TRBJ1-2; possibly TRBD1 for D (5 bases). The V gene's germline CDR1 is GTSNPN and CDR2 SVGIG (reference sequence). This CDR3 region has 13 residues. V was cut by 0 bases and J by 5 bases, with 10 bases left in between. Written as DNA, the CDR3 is TGTGCCTGGAGTGTACTCCAGGGTTATGGCTACACCTTC. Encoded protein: CAWSVLQGYGYTF.

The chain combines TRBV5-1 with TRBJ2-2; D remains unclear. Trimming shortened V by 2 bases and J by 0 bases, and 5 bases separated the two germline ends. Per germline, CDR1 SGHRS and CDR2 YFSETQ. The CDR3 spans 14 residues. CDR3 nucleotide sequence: TGCGCCAGCAGCTTCCCAGCGAACACCGGGGAGCTGTTTTTT. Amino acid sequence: CASSFPANTGELFF.

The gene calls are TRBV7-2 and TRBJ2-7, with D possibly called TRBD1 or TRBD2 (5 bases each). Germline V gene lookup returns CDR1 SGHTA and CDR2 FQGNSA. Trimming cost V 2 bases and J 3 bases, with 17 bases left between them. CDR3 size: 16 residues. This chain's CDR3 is CASSLPGRGTGYEQYF. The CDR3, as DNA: TGTGCCAGCAGCTTACCAGGGAGAGGGACGGGCTACGAGCAGTACTTC.

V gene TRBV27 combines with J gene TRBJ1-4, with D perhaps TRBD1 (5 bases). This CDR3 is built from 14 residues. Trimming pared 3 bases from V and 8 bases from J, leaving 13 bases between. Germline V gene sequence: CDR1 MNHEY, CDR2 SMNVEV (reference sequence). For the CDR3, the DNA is TGTGCCAGCAGTTTTTGGGGCAGGAAAGAAAAACTGTTTTTT. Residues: CASSFWGRKEKLFF.

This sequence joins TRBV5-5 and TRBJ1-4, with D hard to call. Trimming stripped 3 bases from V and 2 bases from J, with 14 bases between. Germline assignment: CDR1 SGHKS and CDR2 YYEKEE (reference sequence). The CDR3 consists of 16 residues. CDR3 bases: TGTGCCAGCAGCTGGGTGGGGTCGACTACTAATGAAAAACTGTTTTTT. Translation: CASSWVGSTTNEKLFF.

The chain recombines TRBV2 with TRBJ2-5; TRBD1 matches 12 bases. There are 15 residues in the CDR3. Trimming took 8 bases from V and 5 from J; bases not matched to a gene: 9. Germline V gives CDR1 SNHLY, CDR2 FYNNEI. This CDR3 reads CASGPGQGARETQYF. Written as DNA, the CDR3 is TGTGCCAGCGGACCGGGACAGGGGGCGCGTGAGACCCAGTACTTC.

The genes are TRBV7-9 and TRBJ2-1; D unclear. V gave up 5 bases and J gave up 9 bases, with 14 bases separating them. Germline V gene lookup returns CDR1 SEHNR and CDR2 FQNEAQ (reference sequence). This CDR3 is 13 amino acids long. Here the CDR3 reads CASSPDPSGEQFF. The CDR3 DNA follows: TGTGCCAGCAGCCCAGACCCGTCGGGTGAGCAGTTCTTC.

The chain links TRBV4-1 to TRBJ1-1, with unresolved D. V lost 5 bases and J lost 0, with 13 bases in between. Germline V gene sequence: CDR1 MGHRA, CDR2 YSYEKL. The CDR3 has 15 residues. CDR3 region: CASSLSRAMNTEAFF. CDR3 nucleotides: TGCGCCAGCAGCTTAAGTAGGGCCATGAACACTGAAGCTTTCTTT.

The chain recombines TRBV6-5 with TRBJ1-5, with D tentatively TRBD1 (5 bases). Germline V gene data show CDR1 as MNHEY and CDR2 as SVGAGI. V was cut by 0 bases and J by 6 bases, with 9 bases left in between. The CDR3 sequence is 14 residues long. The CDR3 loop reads CASSYSGGVQPQHF. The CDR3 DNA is TGTGCCAGCAGTTACTCGGGGGGGGTTCAGCCCCAGCATTTT.

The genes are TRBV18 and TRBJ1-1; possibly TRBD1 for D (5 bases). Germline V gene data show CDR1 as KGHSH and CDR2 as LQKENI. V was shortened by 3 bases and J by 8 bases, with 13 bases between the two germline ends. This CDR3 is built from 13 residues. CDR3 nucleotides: TGTGCCAGCTCACCCCGCCGAGGGGAGGAAGCTTTCTTT. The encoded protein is CASSPRRGEEAFF.

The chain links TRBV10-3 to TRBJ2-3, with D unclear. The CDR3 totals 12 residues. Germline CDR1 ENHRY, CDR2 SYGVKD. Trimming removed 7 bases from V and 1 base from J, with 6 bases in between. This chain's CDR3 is CAINDGTDTQYF. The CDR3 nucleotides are TGTGCCATCAACGACGGCACAGATACGCAGTATTTT.

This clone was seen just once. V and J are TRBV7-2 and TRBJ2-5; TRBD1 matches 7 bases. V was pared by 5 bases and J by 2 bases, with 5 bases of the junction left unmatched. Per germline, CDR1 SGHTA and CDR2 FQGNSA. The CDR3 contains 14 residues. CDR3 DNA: TGTGCCAGCAGCCAAGACAGGGCACAAGAGACCCAGTACTTC. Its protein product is CASSQDRAQETQYF.

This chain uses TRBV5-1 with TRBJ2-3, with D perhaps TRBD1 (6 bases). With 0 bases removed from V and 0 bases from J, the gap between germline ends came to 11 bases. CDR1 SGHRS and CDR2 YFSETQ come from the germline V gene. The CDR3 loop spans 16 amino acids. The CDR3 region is CASSLGGPGSTDTQYF. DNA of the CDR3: TGCGCCAGCAGCTTGGGGGGGCCGGGGAGCACAGATACGCAGTATTTT.

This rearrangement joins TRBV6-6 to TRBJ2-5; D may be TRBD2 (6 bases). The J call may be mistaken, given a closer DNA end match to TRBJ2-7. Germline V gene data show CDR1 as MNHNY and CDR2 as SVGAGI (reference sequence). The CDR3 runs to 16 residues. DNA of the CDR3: TGTGCCAGCAGTTCGACCTCCCAGGGCGGGGCCTACGAGCAGTACTTC. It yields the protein CASSSTSQGGAYEQYF.

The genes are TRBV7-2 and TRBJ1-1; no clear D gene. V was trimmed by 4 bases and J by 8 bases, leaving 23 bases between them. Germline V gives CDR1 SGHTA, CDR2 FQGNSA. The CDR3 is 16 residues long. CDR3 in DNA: TGTGCCAGCAGCTCCTCAACCAATGCTCCCGGTAAGGAAGCTTTCTTT. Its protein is CASSSSTNAPGKEAFF.